This entry lists 23 T cell receptor beta chains sequenced from one sample in a study of blood T cell repertoires in COVID-19. Libraries were prepared by immunoSEQ multiplex PCR; TCRdb keeps only in-frame clonotypes and omits some of them. The table lists about 43,000 clones, about 83% of them singletons. Sequencing was done on a sample of peripheral blood. The receptors shown here come from a woman aged 80 or over with acute or convalescent COVID-19.

The V gene is TRBV5-1, the J gene TRBJ2-5; 7 bases are shared with TRBD2. With V trimmed by 4 bases and J by 2 bases, 11 bases remained unmatched. Per germline, CDR1 SGHRS and CDR2 YFSETQ. The CDR3 contains 16 residues. The CDR3 DNA reads TGCGCCAGCAGCCCCTCCGGGGGGAACCTACAAGAGACCCAGTACTTC. Translation: CASSPSGGNLQETQYF. Together with reference TRBV5-1 and TRBJ2-5, the CDR3 gives the full variable domain: KAGVTQTPRYLIKTRGQQVTLSCSPISGHRSVSWYQQTPGQGLQFLFEYFSETQRNKGNFPGRFSGRQFSNSRSEMNVSTLELGDSALYLCASSPSGGNLQETQYFGPGTRLLVL.

The rearrangement uses TRBV19 and TRBJ1-6, with 9 bases matching TRBD1. Trimming took 8 bases from V and 6 from J; bases not matched to a gene: 11. The CDR3 is 16 amino acids. Germline assignment: CDR1 LNHDA and CDR2 SQIVND (reference sequence). This CDR3 reads CASRSQQGAVNSPLHF. The CDR3 DNA sequence: TGTGCCAGTCGATCCCAACAGGGGGCGGTTAATTCACCCCTCCACTTT.

The rearrangement uses TRBV28 and TRBJ2-1; 9 bases line up with TRBD1. Germline trimming cut 5 bases from V and 2 bases from J; bases unmatched to any gene: 4. CDR1 is MDHEN, CDR2 SYDVKM, per germline. The CDR3 has 15 residues. The CDR3 reads CASSRTGEAYNEQFF. The DNA of the CDR3 is TGTGCCAGCAGTCGGACAGGGGAAGCCTACAATGAGCAGTTCTTC.

The genes are TRBV11-3 and TRBJ1-2, with 7 bases that match TRBD1. CDR1 SGHNT and CDR2 YENEEA come from the germline V gene. The CDR3 has 16 amino acids. Germline trimming cut 0 bases from V and 6 bases from J; bases unmatched to any gene: 10. As DNA, the CDR3 is TGTGCCAGCAGCTTAGATTTGGGGGGACAGAGTAATGGCTACACCTTC. Translated, it gives CASSLDLGGQSNGYTF.

This sequence joins TRBV7-2 and TRBJ1-2; no clear D gene. Germline V gene sequence: CDR1 SGHTA, CDR2 FQGNSA. Trimming stripped 3 bases from V and 2 bases from J, with 7 bases between. This CDR3 has 13 amino acids. Here the CDR3 reads CASSFGQNYGYTF. DNA of the CDR3: TGTGCCAGCAGCTTTGGGCAGAACTATGGCTACACCTTC.

The CDR3 DNA reads TGTGCCAGCAGCTTGGATAGTGGGCCAGGAAACACCATATATTTT. Amino acids: CASSLDSGPGNTIYF. The chain couples TRBV5-4 to TRBJ1-3; D gene ambiguous. Germline V CDR1 and CDR2: SGHNT, YYREEE (reference sequence). V lost 0 bases, J lost 4 bases, and 11 bases lay in between. The CDR3 spans 15 residues.

The V and J genes are TRBV13 and TRBJ1-1; perhaps TRBD1 as D (5 bases). The CDR3 loop spans 13 amino acids. Trimming pared 6 bases from V and 3 bases from J, leaving 11 bases between. Germline CDR1 PRHDT, CDR2 FYEKMQ (reference sequence). The CDR3 loop reads CASSPGGDTEAFF. CDR3 coding DNA: TGTGCCAGCAGTCCCGGGGGAGACACTGAAGCTTTCTTT.

The V call is TRBV19, the J call TRBJ2-7; D possibly corresponds to TRBD1 (5 bases). Trimming took off 3 bases at V and 7 bases at J, with 16 bases between the two ends. This CDR3 region has 14 residues. Germline values: CDR1 LNHDA, CDR2 SQIVND (reference sequence). The CDR3 DNA reads as TGTGCCAGTAGTATGGGGCCGCAGAGTTCGGAGCAGTACTTC. This gives the protein CASSMGPQSSEQYF. Combining the CDR3 with reference TRBV19 and TRBJ2-7 gives the whole variable domain DGGITQSPKYLFRKEGQNVTLSCEQNLNHDAMYWYRQDPGQGLRLIYYSQIVNDFQKGDIAEGYSVSREKKESFPLTVTSAQKNPTAFYLCASSMGPQSSEQYFGPGTRLTVT.

The chain recombines TRBV6-2 or TRBV6-3 with TRBJ2-7, with 8 bases matching TRBD2. Trimming took 0 bases from V and 5 from J; bases not matched to a gene: 6. Germline-derived CDR1 and CDR2 are MNHEY and SVGEGT. The CDR3 has 15 amino acids. CDR3 in DNA: TGTGCCAGCAGTTACTCAACGGGGGGGCTGGACGAGCAGTACTTC. Translation gives CASSYSTGGLDEQYF.

The chain uses TRBV28 and TRBJ1-2; tentative D call: TRBD1 (5 bases). The germline V gene encodes CDR1 MDHEN and CDR2 SYDVKM. The V end lost 5 bases, the J end lost 7 bases, and 17 bases lay between the germline ends. The CDR3 is 14 residues long. The CDR3 sequence is CASSLPLRGSGYTF. For the CDR3, the DNA is TGTGCCAGCAGTCTCCCCCTGCGGGGCTCTGGCTACACCTTC.

The chain recombines TRBV6-5 with TRBJ1-5; D is possibly TRBD1 (6 bases). Germline CDR1 MNHEY, CDR2 SVGAGI. Trimming left V 6 bases short and J 7 bases short, with 16 bases between. CDR3 length: 14 amino acids. The CDR3 DNA reads as TGTGCCAGCAGGGCCCCGGCGGGGGCGCAGCCCCAGCATTTT. Its translation: CASRAPAGAQPQHF.

The gene calls are TRBV2 and TRBJ1-5; D gene ambiguous. The V gene lost 6 bases and the J gene lost 11 bases, with 17 bases spanning the gap. Germline V CDR1 and CDR2: SNHLY, FYNNEI. The CDR3 is 13 residues long. The CDR3 loop is CASSLGPLRAQHF. The CDR3 nucleotides read TGTGCCAGCAGCCTAGGACCCCTGAGGGCCCAGCATTTT. Filled out from reference TRBV2 and TRBJ1-5, the complete variable domain reads EPEVTQTPSHQVTQMGQEVILRCVPISNHLYFYWYRQILGQKVEFLVSFYNNEISEKSEIFDDQFSVERPDGSNFTLKIRSTKLEDSAMYFCASSLGPLRAQHFGDGTRLSIL.

V and J are TRBV6-6 and TRBJ2-1; D unclear. The germline V and J ends were trimmed by 0 bases and 9 bases, with 15 bases remaining between them. Germline V gene sequence: CDR1 MNHNY, CDR2 SVGAGI (reference sequence). This CDR3 is built from 15 residues. In nucleotides, the CDR3 is TGTGCCAGCAGTTACTCGACAAACAATGTGGGTGAGCAGTTCTTC. Its protein product is CASSYSTNNVGEQFF.

The chain carries TRBV7-8 and TRBJ1-5; 7 bases map to TRBD1. The germline gives CDR1 SGHVS, CDR2 FQNEAQ. J lost 0 bases, V lost 6 bases, and 11 bases had no gene match. The CDR3 length is 17 residues. The CDR3 coding sequence is TGTGCCAGCAGTTTATCGACAGGGAGATATAGCAATCAGCCCCAGCATTTT. This encodes CASSLSTGRYSNQPQHF.

The chain carries TRBV9 and TRBJ1-2; TRBD1 agrees at 7 bases. The CDR3 spans 13 residues. V dropped 3 bases and J dropped 7; count of bases not matched to a gene: 6. Germline V gives CDR1 SGDLS, CDR2 YYNGEE. The CDR3, as DNA: TGTGCCAGCAGCGGGGGACAGATCGTTGGCTACACCTTC. It translates to CASSGGQIVGYTF.

The J gene is TRBJ1-2, the V gene TRBV3-1 (or the pseudogene TRBV3-2); 9 bases agree with TRBD1. This CDR3 has 15 amino acids. V gave up 1 base and J gave up 4 bases; unmatched junction bases: 4. Germline CDR1 reads LGHDT; CDR2 reads YNNKEL (reference sequence). CDR3 amino acids: CASSQGDRAAYGYTF. The CDR3 DNA is TGTGCCAGCAGCCAAGGGGACAGGGCAGCCTATGGCTACACCTTC.

The chain employs TRBV19 and TRBJ1-6; 8 nucleotides match TRBD1. The germline CDR1 and CDR2 sequences are LNHDA and SQIVND (reference sequence). The CDR3 totals 15 residues. The J segment lost 9 bases and the V segment lost 6 bases, leaving 10 bases of the junction unmatched. As DNA, the CDR3 is TGTGCCAGTAGAGTACAGGGGGATCGGGGTTCACCCCTCCACTTT. Its protein product is CASRVQGDRGSPLHF.

The rearrangement uses TRBV19 and TRBJ2-5; D is possibly TRBD1 (6 bases). CDR3 size: 16 residues. V dropped 3 bases and J dropped 2 bases, with 16 bases sitting between them. Germline CDR1 reads LNHDA; CDR2 reads SQIVND (reference sequence). The CDR3 spells CASSIVGGSRQETQYF. The CDR3 DNA reads TGTGCCAGTAGTATTGTAGGGGGAAGTCGACAAGAGACCCAGTACTTC. The full variable domain, with the rest looked up from reference TRBV19 and TRBJ2-5, is DGGITQSPKYLFRKEGQNVTLSCEQNLNHDAMYWYRQDPGQGLRLIYYSQIVNDFQKGDIAEGYSVSREKKESFPLTVTSAQKNPTAFYLCASSIVGGSRQETQYFGPGTRLLVL.

The chain uses TRBV7-9 and TRBJ1-2, with 8 bases lining up with TRBD1. V shed 4 bases and J 0 bases; nucleotides not matched to a gene: 1. The CDR3 runs 14 residues. Germline CDR1 reads SEHNR; CDR2 reads FQNEAQ (reference sequence). For the CDR3, the DNA is TGTGCCAGCAGCTCAGGGGGCCCTAACTATGGCTACACCTTC. It codes for CASSSGGPNYGYTF.

This clone has a single count. The J gene is TRBJ1-1, the V gene TRBV7-2; the match to TRBD1 covers 9 bases. Germline assignment: CDR1 SGHTA and CDR2 FQGNSA. The CDR3 loop spans 19 amino acids. V lost 1 base, J lost 0 bases, and 12 bases stayed unmatched. This CDR3 reads CASSLDRFWDRAMNTEAFF. CDR3 nucleotide sequence: TGTGCCAGCAGCTTAGACCGATTCTGGGACAGGGCTATGAACACTGAAGCTTTCTTT.

The chain joins TRBV4-1 to TRBJ1-1, with TRBD1 matching 7 bases. J was trimmed by 1 base and V by 4 bases; bases with no gene match: 6. Germline CDR1 MGHRA, CDR2 YSYEKL. CDR3 size: 15 residues. CDR3 amino acids: CASSRNQGENTEAFF. As DNA, the CDR3 is TGCGCCAGCAGCCGGAACCAGGGGGAGAACACTGAAGCTTTCTTT.

The chain recombines TRBV7-9 with TRBJ1-5; D is unclear. Germline V gene data show CDR1 as SEHNR and CDR2 as FQNEAQ (reference sequence). The V end lost 0 bases, the J end lost 5 bases, and 5 bases lay between the germline ends. CDR3 size: 13 residues. The CDR3 region is CASSLARDQPQHF. In DNA, the CDR3 is TGTGCCAGCAGCTTAGCGAGAGATCAGCCCCAGCATTTT.

This chain uses TRBV3-1 (or the pseudogene TRBV3-2) with TRBJ1-2; possible D gene TRBD1, 5 bases. Looked up from germline, CDR1 is LGHDT and CDR2 is YNNKEL (reference sequence). This CDR3 has 14 amino acids. Between the trimmed V and J ends, which lost 4 bases and 6 bases, there was a span of 15 bases. CDR3 sequence (DNA): TGTGCCAGCAGCCTCCGCGGGGCAGGCAATGGCTACACCTTC. This encodes CASSLRGAGNGYTF.